Below, 18 T cell receptor beta chains from the same sample are listed, as sequenced in a study of cytomegalovirus exposure and HLA in healthy donors. PCR employed 60 Vbeta and 13 Jbeta primers. Libraries were prepared by immunoSEQ multiplex PCR; TCRdb keeps only in-frame clonotypes and omits some of them. The sample records under 200,000 clones, nearly 80% being singletons. Sample: PBMCs. The receptors stem from a man between 45 and 60 years old in good health and CMV-seropositive.

The chain joins TRBV14 to TRBJ1-1; possible D gene TRBD1, 5 bases. The ends were cut back, 4 bases at V and 4 bases at J, with 16 bases in the middle. Per the germline V gene, CDR1 is SGHDN and CDR2 is FVKESK. The CDR3 covers 15 residues. The CDR3 DNA reads as TGTGCCAGCAGCCCGCATATTGCGGGGGGCACTGAAGCTTTCTTT. It codes for CASSPHIAGGTEAFF.

The V call is TRBV28, the J call TRBJ2-1; tentative D call: TRBD1 (7 bases). With 6 bases removed from V and 6 bases from J, the gap between germline ends came to 12 bases. From germline, CDR1 is MDHEN and CDR2 SYDVKM. This CDR3 has 13 amino acids. CDR3 amino acids: CASSPGGRNEQFF. The CDR3 DNA reads as TGTGCCAGCAGCCCAGGGGGGCGCAATGAGCAGTTCTTC.

The chain carries TRBV12-2 and TRBJ1-3; TRBD1 is taken as the D call from the table, unchecked against the DNA. TRBV12-2 is tagged as a pseudogene. The CDR3 runs 18 residues. The CDR3 loop reads CASRLVHRGLADGNTIYF. The DNA of the CDR3 is TGTGCAAGTCGCTTAGTTCATAGGGGGCTCGCCGATGGAAACACCATATATTTT.

The V and J genes are TRBV5-3 and TRBJ2-2, with a possible D match to TRBD2 (6 bases). TRBV5-3 is an ORF, with its function uncertain. V lost 4 bases and J lost 4, with 11 bases in between. CDR3 size: 14 residues. Written as DNA, the CDR3 is TGTGCCAGAAGCGCGGGACTTGGCACCGGGGAGCTGTTTTTT. Translated, it gives CARSAGLGTGELFF.

The chain recombines TRBV13 with TRBJ2-1, with 8 bases aligning to TRBD2. The J segment lost 3 bases and the V segment lost 0 bases, leaving 4 bases of the junction unmatched. CDR1 and CDR2 from the germline V gene are PRHDT and FYEKMQ (reference sequence). CDR3 length: 16 residues. The CDR3 coding sequence is TGTGCCAGCAGCTTAGGGCGGGGGGACTTCTACAATGAGCAGTTCTTC. Its protein is CASSLGRGDFYNEQFF.

This sequence joins TRBV5-6 and TRBJ2-3; TRBD1 aligns across 9 bases. The CDR3 runs 15 residues. Germline trimming cut 4 bases from V and 3 bases from J; bases unmatched to any gene: 6. CDR1 and CDR2 (germline): SGHDT, YYEEEE. In nucleotides, the CDR3 is TGTGCCAGCAGCCCCCTGGGACAGGGAACAGATACGCAGTATTTT. Its protein is CASSPLGQGTDTQYF.

This clone has only a few counts. The chain couples TRBV10-1 to TRBJ2-2, with 7 bases fitting TRBD1. Germline V gene sequence: CDR1 WNHNN, CDR2 SYGVQD (reference sequence). The junction had 5 bases not matched to a gene; V was cut back by 6 bases and J by 4 bases. CDR3 length: 14 amino acids. The CDR3 reads CASSPGGLTGELFF. CDR3 DNA: TGCGCCAGCAGCCCAGGGGGTCTCACCGGGGAGCTGTTTTTT.

The chain combines TRBV4-2 with TRBJ2-2; 7 bases align to TRBD2. V shed 3 bases, J shed 4 bases, and the junction held 2 bases outside the gene matches. Germline V gives CDR1 LGHNA, CDR2 YNFKEQ. The CDR3 is 14 amino acids. CDR3 DNA: TGTGCCAGCAGCCACGGACTAGGCACCGGGGAGCTGTTTTTT. It translates to CASSHGLGTGELFF.

V gene TRBV19 combines with J gene TRBJ2-1; weak D call: TRBD1 (5 bases). CDR1 and CDR2 from the germline V gene are LNHDA and SQIVND (reference sequence). This CDR3 has 12 amino acids. The V end lost 6 bases, the J end lost 5 bases, and 8 bases lay between the germline ends. Here the CDR3 reads CASRGQNNEQFF. In DNA form, the CDR3 reads TGTGCCAGTAGGGGGCAGAACAATGAGCAGTTCTTC.

The chain couples TRBV19 to TRBJ2-2; no clear D. Trimming left V 1 base short and J 5 bases short, with 8 bases between. Germline V gives CDR1 LNHDA, CDR2 SQIVND (reference sequence). CDR3 length: 14 residues. In nucleotides, the CDR3 is TGTGCCAGTAGTATAGTAAGACTGACCGGGGAGCTGTTTTTT. Translating it yields CASSIVRLTGELFF.

This clone was counted a single time. The chain has TRBV13 and TRBJ2-3, with 10 bases that match TRBD2. After removal of 7 bases from V and 5 bases from J, the junction contained 6 bases not matched to a gene. The CDR3 totals 14 residues. Germline assignment: CDR1 PRHDT and CDR2 FYEKMQ (reference sequence). CDR3 coding DNA: TGTGCCAGCACCTCTAGCGGGGGTGAAGATACGCAGTATTTT. Translating it yields CASTSSGGEDTQYF.

The chain links TRBV7-8 to TRBJ1-6; D not resolved. The germline CDR1 and CDR2 sequences are SGHVS and FQNEAQ. CDR3 length: 15 amino acids. Trimming left V 3 bases short and J 4 bases short, with 10 bases between. The CDR3 reads CASSFADSYNSPLHF. CDR3 bases: TGTGCCAGCAGCTTTGCGGACTCGTATAATTCACCCCTCCACTTT.

The chain is built from TRBV5-8 and TRBJ1-3, with 7 bases lining up with TRBD1. This CDR3 has 16 residues. V lost 1 base to trimming and J lost 0 bases; unmatched junction nucleotides: 4. Germline CDR1 SGHTS, CDR2 YDEGEE. The CDR3, as DNA: TGTGCCAGCAGCTTGACAGGGGCGTTCTCTGGAAACACCATATATTTT. The encoded protein is CASSLTGAFSGNTIYF.

This clone was counted only a few times. The chain uses TRBV11-2 and TRBJ1-1, with unresolved D. CDR3 length: 15 amino acids. Germline loops: CDR1 SGHAT, CDR2 FQNNGV. The V and J ends lost 5 bases and 3 bases respectively, with 16 bases between them. CDR3 nucleotide sequence: TGTGCCAGCAGCGGGAGGCCCAACCGGGACACTGAAGCTTTCTTT. Translating it yields CASSGRPNRDTEAFF. The entire variable domain, with the rest obtained from reference TRBV11-2 and TRBJ1-1, is as follows: EAGVAQSPRYKIIEKRQSVAFWCNPISGHATLYWYQQILGQGPKLLIQFQNNGVVDDSQLPKDRFSAERLKGVDSTLKIQPAKLEDSAVYLCASSGRPNRDTEAFFGQGTRLTVV.

This clone was seen more than once but under ten times. The chain links TRBV7-9 to TRBJ2-5; D might be TRBD2 (5 bases). The length of the CDR3 is 19 residues. The V gene's germline CDR1 is SEHNR and CDR2 FQNEAQ (reference sequence). V was shortened by 2 bases and J by 5 bases, with 27 bases between the two germline ends. The CDR3: CASSLFRLERLNLRETQYF. Here the CDR3 DNA reads TGTGCCAGCAGCTTATTCAGATTGGAAAGACTAAATCTGCGGGAGACCCAGTACTTC.

This sequence joins TRBV7-2 and TRBJ2-7, with D hard to call. Germline CDR1 is SGHTA and CDR2 is FQGNSA. V was cut by 0 bases and J by 2 bases, with 11 bases left in between. The CDR3 has 15 residues. The CDR3 nucleotides are TGTGCCAGCAGCTTAGCGGGCCAGAACACCTACGAGCAGTACTTC. This translates into CASSLAGQNTYEQYF.

The rearrangement uses TRBV9 and TRBJ2-3, with TRBD1 as a possible D gene (5 bases). The V gene's germline CDR1 is SGDLS and CDR2 YYNGEE. This CDR3 is 22 amino acids long. V shed 0 bases and J shed 6 bases, with 35 bases lying between them. CDR3 bases: TGTGCCAGCAGCGTAGATAGGGTGGGCAGGGTGGGATGGGGCAATTTGGCGGATACGCAGTATTTT. Protein product: CASSVDRVGRVGWGNLADTQYF.

As DNA, the CDR3 is TGTGCCAGCAGACCGGGACAGGGGACCGGGGAGCTGTTTTTT. Its translation: CASRPGQGTGELFF. The chain couples TRBV6-4 to TRBJ2-2; 10 bases are shared with TRBD1. The CDR3 consists of 14 residues. Germline-derived CDR1 and CDR2 are MRHNA and SNTAGT. V lost 6 bases, J lost 5 bases, and 3 bases stayed unmatched.